The clone carrying this T cell receptor beta chain was observed a handful of times. The data belong to a study of T cell changes during pregnancy in multiple sclerosis. This table comes from immunoSEQ multiplex PCR, and its TCRdb copy is limited to in-frame clones, with some not included. The sample shows approximately 44,000 clones, around 90% of them seen only once. Per germline, CDR1 LNHDA and CDR2 SQIVND (reference sequence). V was shortened by 5 bases and J by 8 bases, with 12 bases between the two germline ends. The CDR3 is 13 residues long. The rearrangement links TRBV19 to TRBJ1-4; D is undetermined. Sequenced here: CD4+ T cells from peripheral blood mononuclear cells, sampled in the first trimester of pregnancy. This receptor was identified in a female donor with multiple sclerosis, enrolled in a pregnancy study. The CDR3 reads CASSSRGDEKLFF. DNA for the CDR3: TGTGCCAGTAGTTCGCGGGGAGACGAAAAACTGTTTTTT.